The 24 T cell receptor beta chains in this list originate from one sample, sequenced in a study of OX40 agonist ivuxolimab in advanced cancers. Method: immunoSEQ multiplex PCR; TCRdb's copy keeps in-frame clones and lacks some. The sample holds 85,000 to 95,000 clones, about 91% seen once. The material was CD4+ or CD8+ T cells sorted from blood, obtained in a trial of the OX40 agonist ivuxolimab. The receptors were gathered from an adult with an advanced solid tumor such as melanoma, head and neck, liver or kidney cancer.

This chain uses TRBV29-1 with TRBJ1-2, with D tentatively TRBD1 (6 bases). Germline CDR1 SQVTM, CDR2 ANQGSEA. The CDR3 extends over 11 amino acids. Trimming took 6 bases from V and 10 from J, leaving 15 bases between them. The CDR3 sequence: CSVLLTGFYTF. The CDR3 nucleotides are TGCAGCGTCCTCCTAACAGGGTTCTACACCTTC. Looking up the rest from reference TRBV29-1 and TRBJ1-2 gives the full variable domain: SAVISQKPSRDICQRGTSLTIQCQVDSQVTMMFWYRQQPGQSLTLIATANQGSEATYESGFVIDKFPISRPNLTFSTLTVSNMSPEDSSIYLCSVLLTGFYTFGSGTRLTVV.

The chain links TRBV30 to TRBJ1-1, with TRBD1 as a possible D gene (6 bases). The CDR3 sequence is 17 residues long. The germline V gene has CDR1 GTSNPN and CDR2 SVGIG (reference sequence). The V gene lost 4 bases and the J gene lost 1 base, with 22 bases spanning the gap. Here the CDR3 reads CAWNPFGGPSGNTEAFF. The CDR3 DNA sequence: TGTGCCTGGAATCCGTTCGGGGGGCCCTCAGGGAACACTGAAGCTTTCTTT.

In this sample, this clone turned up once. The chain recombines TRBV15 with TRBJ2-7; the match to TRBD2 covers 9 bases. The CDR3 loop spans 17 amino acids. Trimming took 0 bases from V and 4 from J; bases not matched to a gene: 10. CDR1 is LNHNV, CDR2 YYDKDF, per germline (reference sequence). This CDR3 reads CATSRDLSGRSSYEQYF. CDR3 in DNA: TGTGCCACCAGCAGAGACCTCAGCGGGAGGTCGAGTTACGAGCAGTACTTC.

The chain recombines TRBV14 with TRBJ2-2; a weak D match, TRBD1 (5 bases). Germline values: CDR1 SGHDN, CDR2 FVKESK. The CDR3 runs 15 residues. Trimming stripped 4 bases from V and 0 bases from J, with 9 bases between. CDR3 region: CASSPTAANTGELFF. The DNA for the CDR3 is TGTGCCAGCAGCCCGACAGCCGCGAACACCGGGGAGCTGTTTTTT.

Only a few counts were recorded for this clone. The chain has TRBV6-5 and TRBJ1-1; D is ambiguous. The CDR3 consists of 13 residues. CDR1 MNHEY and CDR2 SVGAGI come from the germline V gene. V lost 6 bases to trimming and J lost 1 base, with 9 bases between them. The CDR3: CASRLTENTEAFF. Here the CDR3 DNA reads TGTGCCAGCAGACTAACGGAGAACACTGAAGCTTTCTTT.

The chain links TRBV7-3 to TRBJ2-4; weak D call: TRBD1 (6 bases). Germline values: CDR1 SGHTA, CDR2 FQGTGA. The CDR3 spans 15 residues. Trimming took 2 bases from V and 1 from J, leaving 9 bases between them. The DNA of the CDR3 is TGTGCCAGCAGCTTACGGCAGGGGGCCAAAAACATTCAGTACTTC. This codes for CASSLRQGAKNIQYF. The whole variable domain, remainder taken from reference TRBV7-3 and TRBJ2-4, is GAGVSQTPSNKVTEKGKYVELRCDPISGHTALYWYRQSLGQGPEFLIYFQGTGAADDSGLPNDRFFAVRPEGSVSTLKIQRTERGDSAVYLCASSLRQGAKNIQYFGAGTRLSVL.

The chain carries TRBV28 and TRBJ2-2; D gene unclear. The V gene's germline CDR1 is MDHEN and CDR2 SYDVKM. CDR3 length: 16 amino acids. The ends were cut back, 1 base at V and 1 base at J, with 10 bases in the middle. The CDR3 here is CASSLLDGRNTGELFF. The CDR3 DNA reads TGTGCCAGCAGTTTATTAGACGGGCGGAACACCGGGGAGCTGTTTTTT.

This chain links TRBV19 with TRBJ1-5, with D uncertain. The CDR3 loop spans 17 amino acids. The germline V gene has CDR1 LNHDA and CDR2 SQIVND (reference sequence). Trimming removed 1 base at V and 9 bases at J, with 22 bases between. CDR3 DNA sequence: TGTGCCAGTAGTATAGGGAACGTAAATTTTCCCTTGAGGCCCCAGCATTTT. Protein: CASSIGNVNFPLRPQHF.

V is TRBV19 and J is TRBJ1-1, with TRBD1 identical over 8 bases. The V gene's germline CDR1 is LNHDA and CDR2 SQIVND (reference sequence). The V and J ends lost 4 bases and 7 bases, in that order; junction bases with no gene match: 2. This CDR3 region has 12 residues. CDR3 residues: CASSTTGGEAFF. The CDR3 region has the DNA TGTGCCAGTAGTACAACAGGGGGTGAAGCTTTCTTT.

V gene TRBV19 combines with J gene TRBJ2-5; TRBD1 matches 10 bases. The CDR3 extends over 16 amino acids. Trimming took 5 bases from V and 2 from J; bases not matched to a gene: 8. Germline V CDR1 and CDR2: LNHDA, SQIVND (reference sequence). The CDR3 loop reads CASSPQTGGWQETQYF. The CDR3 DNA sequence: TGTGCCAGTAGTCCCCAGACAGGGGGCTGGCAAGAGACCCAGTACTTC.

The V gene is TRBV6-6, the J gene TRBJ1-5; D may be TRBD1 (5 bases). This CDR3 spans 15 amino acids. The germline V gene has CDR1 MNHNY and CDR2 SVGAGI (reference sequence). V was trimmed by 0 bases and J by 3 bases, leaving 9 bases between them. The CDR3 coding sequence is TGTGCCAGCAGTTACTCGGGACCGGACAATCAGCCCCAGCATTTT. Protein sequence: CASSYSGPDNQPQHF.

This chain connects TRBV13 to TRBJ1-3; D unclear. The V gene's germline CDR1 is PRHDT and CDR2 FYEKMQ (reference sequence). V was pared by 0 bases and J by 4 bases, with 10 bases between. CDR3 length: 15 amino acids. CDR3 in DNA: TGTGCCAGCAGCTTAGGGACAAGACCGGGAAACACCATATATTTT. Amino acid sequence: CASSLGTRPGNTIYF.

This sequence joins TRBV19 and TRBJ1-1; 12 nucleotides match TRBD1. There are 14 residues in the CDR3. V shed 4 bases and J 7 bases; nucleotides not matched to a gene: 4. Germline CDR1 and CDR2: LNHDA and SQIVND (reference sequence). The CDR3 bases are TGTGCCAGTAGTACGGGACAGGGGGCTAGTGAAGCTTTCTTT. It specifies CASSTGQGASEAFF.

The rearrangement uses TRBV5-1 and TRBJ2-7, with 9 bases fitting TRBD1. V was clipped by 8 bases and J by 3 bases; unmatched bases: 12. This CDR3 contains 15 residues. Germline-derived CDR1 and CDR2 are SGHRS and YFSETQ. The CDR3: CASSQAGQGYYEQYF. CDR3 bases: TGCGCCAGTTCCCAAGCGGGACAGGGATACTACGAGCAGTACTTC.

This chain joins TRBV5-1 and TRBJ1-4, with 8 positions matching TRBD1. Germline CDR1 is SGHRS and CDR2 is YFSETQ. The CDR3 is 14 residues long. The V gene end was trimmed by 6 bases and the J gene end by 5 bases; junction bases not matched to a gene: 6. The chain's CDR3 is CASTPQGANEKLFF. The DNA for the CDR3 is TGCGCCAGCACCCCGCAGGGGGCCAATGAAAAACTGTTTTTT. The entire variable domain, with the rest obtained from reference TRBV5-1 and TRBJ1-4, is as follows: KAGVTQTPRYLIKTRGQQVTLSCSPISGHRSVSWYQQTPGQGLQFLFEYFSETQRNKGNFPGRFSGRQFSNSRSEMNVSTLELGDSALYLCASTPQGANEKLFFGSGTQLSVL.

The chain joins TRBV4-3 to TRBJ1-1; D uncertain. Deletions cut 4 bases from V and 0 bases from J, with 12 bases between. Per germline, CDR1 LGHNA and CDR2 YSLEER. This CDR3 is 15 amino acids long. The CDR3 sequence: CASSPEGIMNTEAFF. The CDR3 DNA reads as TGCGCCAGCAGCCCCGAAGGGATTATGAACACTGAAGCTTTCTTT.

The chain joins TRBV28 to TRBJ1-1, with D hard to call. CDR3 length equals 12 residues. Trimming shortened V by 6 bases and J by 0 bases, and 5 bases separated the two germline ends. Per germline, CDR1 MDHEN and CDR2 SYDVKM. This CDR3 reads CASSTMNTEAFF. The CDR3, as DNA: TGTGCCAGCAGCACCATGAACACTGAAGCTTTCTTT.

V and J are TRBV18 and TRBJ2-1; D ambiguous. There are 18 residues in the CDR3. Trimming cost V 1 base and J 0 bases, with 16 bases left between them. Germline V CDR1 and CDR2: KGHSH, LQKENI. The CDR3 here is CASSPRVSRTFSYNEQFF. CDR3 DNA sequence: TGTGCCAGCTCACCACGAGTCTCGAGGACCTTCTCCTACAATGAGCAGTTCTTC.

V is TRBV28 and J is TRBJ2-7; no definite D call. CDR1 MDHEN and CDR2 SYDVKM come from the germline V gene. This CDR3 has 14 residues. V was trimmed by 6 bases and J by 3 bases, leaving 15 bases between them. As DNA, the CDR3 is TGTGCCAGCAGATTGCCGGGCCGTTACTACGAGCAGTACTTC. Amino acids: CASRLPGRYYEQYF.

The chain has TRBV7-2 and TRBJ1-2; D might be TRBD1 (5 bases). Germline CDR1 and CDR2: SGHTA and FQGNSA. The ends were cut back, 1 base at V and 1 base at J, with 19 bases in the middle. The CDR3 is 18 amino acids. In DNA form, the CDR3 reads TGTGCCAGCAGCTTAGTGGGGTCAGGGTCACCTTTTAACTATGGCTACACCTTC. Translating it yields CASSLVGSGSPFNYGYTF.

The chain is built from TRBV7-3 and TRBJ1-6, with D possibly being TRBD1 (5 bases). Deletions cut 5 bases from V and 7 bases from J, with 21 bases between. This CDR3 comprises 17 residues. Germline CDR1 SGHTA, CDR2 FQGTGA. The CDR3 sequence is CASSLARGVQLNSPLHF. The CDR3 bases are TGTGCCAGCAGCCTAGCGCGGGGGGTACAGCTGAATTCACCCCTCCACTTT.

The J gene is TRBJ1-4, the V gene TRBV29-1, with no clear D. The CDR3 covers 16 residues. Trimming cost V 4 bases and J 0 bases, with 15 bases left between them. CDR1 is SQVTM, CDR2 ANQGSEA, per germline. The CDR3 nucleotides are TGCAGCGTTGCCCTAGGAGGTCCCGCAACTAATGAAAAACTGTTTTTT. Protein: CSVALGGPATNEKLFF. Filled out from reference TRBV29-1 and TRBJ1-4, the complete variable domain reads SAVISQKPSRDICQRGTSLTIQCQVDSQVTMMFWYRQQPGQSLTLIATANQGSEATYESGFVIDKFPISRPNLTFSTLTVSNMSPEDSSIYLCSVALGGPATNEKLFFGSGTQLSVL.

CDR3 coding DNA: TGTGCCAGCAGCTCGGGACTGCAACAAGTCTACGAGCAGTACTTC. It specifies CASSSGLQQVYEQYF. The V and J genes are TRBV7-9 and TRBJ2-7; possible D gene TRBD2, 6 bases. Germline V gene sequence: CDR1 SEHNR, CDR2 FQNEAQ (reference sequence). This CDR3 is built from 15 residues. V lost 4 bases and J 3 bases, leaving 16 bases between the germline ends. The whole variable domain, filled in from reference TRBV7-9 and TRBJ2-7, reads DTGVSQNPRHKITKRGQNVTFRCDPISEHNRLYWYRQTLGQGPEFLTYFQNEAQLEKSRLLSDRFSAERPKGSFSTLEIQRTEQGDSAMYLCASSSGLQQVYEQYFGPGTRLTVT.

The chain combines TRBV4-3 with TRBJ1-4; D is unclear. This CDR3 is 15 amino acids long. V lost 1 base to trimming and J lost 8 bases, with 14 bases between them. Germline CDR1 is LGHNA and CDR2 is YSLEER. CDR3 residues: CASSQVRHGLEKLFF. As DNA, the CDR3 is TGCGCCAGCAGCCAAGTCAGGCACGGGCTAGAAAAACTGTTTTTT.